This T cell receptor beta chain came from a study of blood T cell repertoires in COVID-19. Whole-study context: Material from acute and convalescent COVID-19 was sourced from the United States, Italy and Spain. The analysed material was cDNA or gDNA that came from T cells, B-cell-depleted T cells, or PBMCs.

This CDR3 is 19 amino acids long. Germline V gene data show CDR1 as LGHDT and CDR2 as YNNKEL (reference sequence). With 1 base clipped from V and 5 bases from J, the junction kept 7 bases outside the gene matches. The authors' processing: Using reference gene primer amplification, nucleated cell counts were estimated. Assay used: immunoSEQ multiplex PCR; TCRdb lists only in-frame clones, some missing. Clone size and V and J calls were adopted from that table, with D and trimming inferred from the DNA. The sample lists 200,000 to 300,000 clones, approximately 83% occurring once. The sample was peripheral blood. This clonotype was sampled from a woman in her thirties who had recovered from COVID-19. The rearrangement uses TRBV3-1 (or the pseudogene TRBV3-2) and TRBJ2-2, with 16 bases fitting TRBD2. CDR3 DNA: TGTGCCAGCAGCCAAGCAGGGACTAGCGGGGGGGCCTGGACCGGGGAGCTGTTTTTT. Protein product: CASSQAGTSGGAWTGELFF.